This entry describes one T cell receptor beta chain. This clonotype has ten or more counts. Its antigen remains unidentified. No base quality information exists; no much larger clone differs at one position. These data come from a study of T cells after yellow fever vaccination (dated by TCRdb to about 2019). Looking at the study overall: The SMART-Seq v4 Ultra Low Input RNA kit was used to prepare libraries from fractions with low cell numbers. Two healthy male donors, one aged 18 to 29 and one aged 30 to 40 years, were included in the cohort. To follow T-cell clones before and after both primary and booster YFV17D yellow fever vaccination, bulk TCR alpha and beta repertoires underwent longitudinal sequencing. Blood was drawn at multiple timepoints before and after primary and secondary immunization, with bulk PBMC replicates and cell subsets isolated.

The treatment or condition label corresponds to: live attenuated yellow fever vaccine strain. PBMCs were isolated from peripheral blood using a standard Ficoll-Paque protocol. Dynabeads CD4 and CD8 positive selection kits were used to isolate the CD4 and CD8 T-cell fractions. RNA was extracted with TriZol from bulk PBMCs, CD4 and CD8 fractions, and dextramer-positive and dextramer-negative fractions. TCR cDNA was made using 5'RACE template switching, a step that added a universal primer site and unique molecular identifiers. Priming for cDNA synthesis came from both the TCR alpha and TCR beta constant segments. Library amplification involved two PCR steps, and the second step added sample barcodes and sequencing adapters. Libraries were sequenced on Illumina HiSeq 2500 (2x100 bp) or NovaSeq (2x150 bp). From the authors' description of their analysis: MIGEC was used to demultiplex reads and collapse the reads into UMI consensus sequences, and MiXCR was used for V(D)J alignment. Clonotypes responding to the vaccine were identified with edgeR on replicate PBMC samples, with the criteria of FDR below 0.01 and a log2 fold change above 5 up to day 15. Bulk clonotypes were assigned CD4 or CD8 identity according to which sequenced CD4 or CD8 repertoire held them at higher abundance. TCRdb reanalyzed the raw reads on its own, using fastp at Q25 for trimming and MiXCR for clone calling, and kept in-frame beta chains. Each record represents a unique CDR3 protein, reported with the most common genes and DNA among its rows. TCRdb's processing, not the authors' own work, is the source of the V and J calls. The sample table holds a few hundred thousand distinct CDR3 sequences, of which 6.9% were seen once. The ten largest account for around 0.9% of the sample.

The paper's findings and limits, for the study overall: A small fraction of clonotypes showed up in both the CD4 and CD8 compartments, probably as a result of convergent recombination. Compared with the primary T-cell response, the secondary T-cell response was weaker but faster, peaking on day 5 rather than day 15. After the booster, most clones that had expanded after primary vaccination were detected again (over 95% of CD4 and 88% of CD8), suggesting broad maintenance of memory. Computational filtering was required because FACS-sorted repertoires could contain abundant contaminating clonotypes from the bulk population. Only a couple of donors were included in the study, so the extent to which the findings can be generalized is limited.

This TCR derives from a man aged 30 to 39 who received the YFV17D yellow fever vaccine. This specimen was CD4+ T cells sorted from PBMCs, taken 15 days after the yellow fever booster vaccination.

The bases are TGTGCCAGCACCGACAGAGGGAGGGGGTACGAGCAGTACTTC. Its translation reads: CASTDRGRGYEQYF. The sequence joins TRBV6-5 to TRBJ2-7; the D segment could be TRBD2, given 7 matching bases. Between the V and J ends, shortened by 7 bases and 4 bases respectively, the junction contains 17 bases. CDR1 and CDR2 are read off the germline V gene as MNHEY and SVGAGI. The CDR3, cysteine through phenylalanine, is 14 amino acids long. Here the CDR3 DNA is all that survives: 42 bases in frame from base 1.